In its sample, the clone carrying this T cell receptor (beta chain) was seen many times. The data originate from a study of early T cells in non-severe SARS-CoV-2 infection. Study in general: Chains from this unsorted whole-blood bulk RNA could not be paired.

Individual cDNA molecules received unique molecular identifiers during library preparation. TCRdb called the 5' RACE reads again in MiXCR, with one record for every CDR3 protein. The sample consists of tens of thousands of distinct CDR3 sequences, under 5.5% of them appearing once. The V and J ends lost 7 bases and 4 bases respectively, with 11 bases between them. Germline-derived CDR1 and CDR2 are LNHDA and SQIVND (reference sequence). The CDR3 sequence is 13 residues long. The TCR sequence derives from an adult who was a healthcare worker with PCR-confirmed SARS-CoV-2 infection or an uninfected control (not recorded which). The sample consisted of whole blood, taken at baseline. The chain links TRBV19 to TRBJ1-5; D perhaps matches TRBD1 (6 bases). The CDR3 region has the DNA TGTGCCAGTACCTCAGGACAGAATCAGCCCCAGCATTTT. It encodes CASTSGQNQPQHF.